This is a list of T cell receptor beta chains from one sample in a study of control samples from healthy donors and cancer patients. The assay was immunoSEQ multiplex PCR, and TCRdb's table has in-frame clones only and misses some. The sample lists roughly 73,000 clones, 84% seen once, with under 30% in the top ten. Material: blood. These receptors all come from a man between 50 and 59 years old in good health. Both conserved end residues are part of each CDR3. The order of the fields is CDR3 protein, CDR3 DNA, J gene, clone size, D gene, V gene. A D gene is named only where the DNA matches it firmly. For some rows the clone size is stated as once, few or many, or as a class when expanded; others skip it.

cdr3_aa: CTSSHPRLAGGYPPTQYF; cdr3_nt: TGCACCAGCAGCCATCCACGACTAGCGGGGGGGTACCCCCCTACGCAGTATTTT; j_call: TRBJ2-3; clone_size: .; d_call: .; v_call: TRBV1
cdr3_aa: CASSTPSGGGSYNEQFF; cdr3_nt: TGTGCCAGTAGTACCCCCTCTGGGGGTGGCTCCTACAATGAGCAGTTCTTC; j_call: TRBJ2-1; clone_size: .; d_call: .; v_call: TRBV19
cdr3_aa: CASSPLAAPRTEAFF; cdr3_nt: TGTGCCAGCAGCCCTCTGGCGGCCCCGAGGACTGAAGCTTTCTTT; j_call: TRBJ1-1; clone_size: .; d_call: .; v_call: TRBV27
cdr3_aa: CASSPGQGNSPLHF; cdr3_nt: TGTGCCAGCAGCCCGGGACAGGGGAATTCACCCCTCCACTTT; j_call: TRBJ1-6; clone_size: few; d_call: TRBD1; v_call: TRBV14
cdr3_aa: CASRDPGTEAFF; cdr3_nt: TGCGCCAGTAGAGATCCGGGGACTGAAGCTTTCTTT; j_call: TRBJ1-1; clone_size: .; d_call: .; v_call: TRBV5-1
cdr3_aa: CTSSHLIPTESLLYEQYF; cdr3_nt: TGTACCAGCAGCCACCTAATACCGACCGAATCCCTCCTCTACGAGCAGTACTTC; j_call: TRBJ2-7; clone_size: .; d_call: .; v_call: TRBV4-2
cdr3_aa: CAIRDRQSLPDSLVEGYGYTF; cdr3_nt: TGTGCCATCAGAGACAGACAGAGCCTACCCGATAGTCTCGTGGAGGGCTATGGCTACACCTTC; j_call: TRBJ1-2; clone_size: .; d_call: .; v_call: TRBV10-3
cdr3_aa: CASSLNAAPQETQYF; cdr3_nt: TGTGCCAGCAGCTTAAACGCGGCACCGCAAGAGACCCAGTACTTC; j_call: TRBJ2-5; clone_size: .; d_call: .; v_call: TRBV7-9
cdr3_aa: CAVVRNTEAFF; cdr3_nt: TGTGCCGTGGTGCGGAACACTGAAGCTTTCTTT; j_call: TRBJ1-1; clone_size: .; d_call: .; v_call: TRBV28
cdr3_aa: CSVAGAGANVLTF; cdr3_nt: TGCAGCGTTGCAGGGGCGGGGGCCAACGTCCTGACTTTC; j_call: TRBJ2-6; clone_size: .; d_call: .; v_call: TRBV29-1
cdr3_aa: CASSRQGSSFQETQYF; cdr3_nt: TGCGCCAGCAGCCGACAGGGTAGTTCGTTCCAAGAGACCCAGTACTTC; j_call: TRBJ2-5; clone_size: .; d_call: TRBD1; v_call: TRBV5-1
cdr3_aa: CASFGAEGRGTGNQPQHF; cdr3_nt: TGTGCCAGCTTTGGGGCCGAGGGTCGGGGCACAGGCAATCAGCCCCAGCATTTT; j_call: TRBJ1-5; clone_size: .; d_call: .; v_call: TRBV2
cdr3_aa: CASSLERGGETQYF; cdr3_nt: TGTGCCAGCAGCTTGGAACGTGGAGGTGAGACCCAGTACTTC; j_call: TRBJ2-5; clone_size: .; d_call: .; v_call: TRBV5-4
cdr3_aa: CASSVGLGSEQYF; cdr3_nt: TGTGCCAGCAGCGTAGGTTTGGGTTCCGAGCAGTACTTC; j_call: TRBJ2-7; clone_size: .; d_call: .; v_call: TRBV9
cdr3_aa: CASSQRRRSSSYNEQFF; cdr3_nt: TGTGCCAGCAGCCAAAGACGGCGCAGCAGCTCCTACAATGAGCAGTTCTTC; j_call: TRBJ2-1; clone_size: .; d_call: .; v_call: TRBV14
cdr3_aa: CASSSTGGYGYTF; cdr3_nt: TGTGCCAGCAGCTCGACAGGGGGGTACGGCTACACCTTC; j_call: TRBJ1-2; clone_size: .; d_call: TRBD1; v_call: TRBV11-2
cdr3_aa: CASSFAEKPGGLF; cdr3_nt: TGTGCCAGCAGCTTTGCTGAAAAACCGGGTGGCCTCTTC; j_call: TRBJ2-1; clone_size: .; d_call: .; v_call: TRBV7-9
cdr3_aa: CASSQGSQGPYTGELFF; cdr3_nt: TGCGCCAGCAGCCAGGGTTCACAGGGACCGTACACCGGGGAGCTGTTTTTT; j_call: TRBJ2-2; clone_size: .; d_call: .; v_call: TRBV4-3
cdr3_aa: CASSLEGTSGGNEQFF; cdr3_nt: TGTGCCAGCAGCTTAGAGGGTACTAGCGGGGGCAATGAGCAGTTCTTC; j_call: TRBJ2-1; clone_size: .; d_call: TRBD2; v_call: TRBV11-3
cdr3_aa: CASSPPGGAGDTQYF; cdr3_nt: TGTGCCAGCAGCCCGCCAGGGGGCGCTGGAGATACGCAGTATTTT; j_call: TRBJ2-3; clone_size: .; d_call: TRBD1; v_call: TRBV7-2
cdr3_aa: CASSQGVYNYGYTF; cdr3_nt: TGTGCCAGTAGTCAGGGGGTCTATAACTATGGCTACACCTTC; j_call: TRBJ1-2; clone_size: few; d_call: TRBD1; v_call: TRBV19
cdr3_aa: CAWSVPTGSNSPLHF; cdr3_nt: TGTGCCTGGAGTGTACCTACAGGGTCTAATTCACCCCTCCACTTT; j_call: TRBJ1-6; clone_size: .; d_call: .; v_call: TRBV30
cdr3_aa: CASNKGRTNEKLFF; cdr3_nt: TGTGCCAGCAACAAGGGACGGACGAATGAAAAACTGTTTTTT; j_call: TRBJ1-4; clone_size: .; d_call: .; v_call: TRBV7-9
cdr3_aa: CASSPSAGVAETQYF; cdr3_nt: TGCGCCAGCAGTCCATCAGCGGGAGTTGCGGAGACCCAGTACTTC; j_call: TRBJ2-5; clone_size: medium-sized; d_call: TRBD2; v_call: TRBV10-1
cdr3_aa: CASSSGGADNEQFF; cdr3_nt: TGTGCCAGCAGCTCTGGCGGGGCCGACAATGAGCAGTTCTTC; j_call: TRBJ2-1; clone_size: .; d_call: .; v_call: TRBV7-8
cdr3_aa: CASSQDAVGSGRGGLETQYF; cdr3_nt: TGTGCCAGCAGCCAAGATGCGGTGGGTAGCGGGAGAGGCGGCCTCGAGACCCAGTACTTC; j_call: TRBJ2-5; clone_size: .; d_call: TRBD2; v_call: TRBV3-1/TRBV3-2
cdr3_aa: CASSTPAGAPKF; cdr3_nt: TGTGCCAGCAGTACACCAGCGGGGGCTCCGAAATTT; j_call: TRBJ2-3; clone_size: .; d_call: TRBD2; v_call: TRBV27
cdr3_aa: CASSSGLAGGPSFNEQFF; cdr3_nt: TGCGCCAGCAGCTCGGGACTAGCGGGAGGGCCGAGTTTCAATGAGCAGTTCTTC; j_call: TRBJ2-1; clone_size: .; d_call: TRBD2; v_call: TRBV5-1
cdr3_aa: CASSSDRSLEAFF; cdr3_nt: TGTGCCAGCAGTTCCGACAGGAGCCTTGAAGCTTTCTTT; j_call: TRBJ1-1; clone_size: .; d_call: .; v_call: TRBV9
cdr3_aa: CATSRLAGGRSTDTQYF; cdr3_nt: TGTGCCACCAGCAGGCTAGCGGGGGGCCGATCCACAGATACGCAGTATTTT; j_call: TRBJ2-3; clone_size: .; d_call: TRBD2; v_call: TRBV15
cdr3_aa: CAWSLGLAGVIGELFF; cdr3_nt: TGTGCCTGGAGCCTCGGACTAGCGGGGGTAATCGGGGAGCTGTTTTTT; j_call: TRBJ2-2; clone_size: .; d_call: TRBD2; v_call: TRBV30
cdr3_aa: CASSLTGTGVDTQYF; cdr3_nt: TGCGCCAGCAGCTTGACTGGGACAGGGGTAGATACGCAGTATTTT; j_call: TRBJ2-3; clone_size: .; d_call: TRBD1; v_call: TRBV5-1
cdr3_aa: CASSYGGSGNTIYF; cdr3_nt: TGTGCCAGCAGTTACGGGGGCTCTGGAAACACCATATATTTT; j_call: TRBJ1-3; clone_size: .; d_call: .; v_call: TRBV6-5
cdr3_aa: CASSLEAATRYTQYF; cdr3_nt: TGTGCCAGCAGTCTGGAAGCGGCCACGCGGTATACGCAGTATTTT; j_call: TRBJ2-3; clone_size: .; d_call: .; v_call: TRBV6-5
cdr3_aa: CASSPGTSGATSTDTQYF; cdr3_nt: TGTGCCAGTAGTCCCGGGACTAGCGGGGCCACTAGCACAGATACGCAGTATTTT; j_call: TRBJ2-3; clone_size: once; d_call: TRBD2; v_call: TRBV19
cdr3_aa: CASSLGGWRAFF; cdr3_nt: TGTGCCAGCAGTTTAGGAGGTTGGCGAGCTTTCTTT; j_call: TRBJ1-1; clone_size: once; d_call: .; v_call: TRBV12-3/TRBV12-4
cdr3_aa: CASRPTGTSVDEQFF; cdr3_nt: TGTGCCAGCAGACCTACCGGGACTAGCGTAGATGAGCAGTTCTTC; j_call: TRBJ2-1; clone_size: .; d_call: TRBD2; v_call: TRBV7-6
cdr3_aa: CASSPLAGFYNEQFF; cdr3_nt: TGCGCCAGCAGCCCCTTAGCGGGGTTCTACAATGAGCAGTTCTTC; j_call: TRBJ2-1; clone_size: .; d_call: TRBD2; v_call: TRBV5-1
cdr3_aa: CASSVGVGNYNEQFF; cdr3_nt: TGTGCCAGCAGCGTAGGAGTCGGGAACTACAATGAGCAGTTCTTC; j_call: TRBJ2-1; clone_size: .; d_call: .; v_call: TRBV9
cdr3_aa: CASRPGVNPPHEQYF; cdr3_nt: TGTGCCAGCAGGCCCGGTGTTAACCCCCCCCACGAGCAGTACTTC; j_call: TRBJ2-7; clone_size: .; d_call: .; v_call: TRBV7-2
cdr3_aa: CASSYSEYQETQYF; cdr3_nt: TGTGCCAGCAGTTACTCAGAGTACCAAGAGACCCAGTACTTC; j_call: TRBJ2-5; clone_size: .; d_call: .; v_call: TRBV6-5
cdr3_aa: CATSEGGDTEAFF; cdr3_nt: TGTGCCACCAGTGAAGGGGGGGACACTGAAGCTTTCTTT; j_call: TRBJ1-1; clone_size: .; d_call: .; v_call: TRBV24-1
cdr3_aa: CASSFSRRTQYF; cdr3_nt: TGTGCCAGCAGCTTTTCAAGGAGGACCCAGTACTTC; j_call: TRBJ2-5; clone_size: once; d_call: .; v_call: TRBV11-3